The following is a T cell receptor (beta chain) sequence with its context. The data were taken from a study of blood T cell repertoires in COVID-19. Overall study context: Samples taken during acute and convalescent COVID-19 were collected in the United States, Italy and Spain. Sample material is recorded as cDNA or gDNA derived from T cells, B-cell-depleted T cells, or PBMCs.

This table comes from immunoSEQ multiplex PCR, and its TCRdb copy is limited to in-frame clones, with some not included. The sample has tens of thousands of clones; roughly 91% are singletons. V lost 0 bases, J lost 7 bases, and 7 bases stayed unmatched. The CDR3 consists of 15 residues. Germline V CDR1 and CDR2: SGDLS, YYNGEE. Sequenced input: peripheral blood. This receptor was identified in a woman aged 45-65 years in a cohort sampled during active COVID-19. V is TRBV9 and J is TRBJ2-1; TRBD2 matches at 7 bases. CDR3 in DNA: TGTGCCAGCAGCGTAGCTGGGGAGGGTTGGAATGAGCAGTTCTTC. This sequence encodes CASSVAGEGWNEQFF.